This TCR beta chain was found in a study of blood T cell repertoires in COVID-19. Turning to the study itself: Spain, Italy and the United States supplied samples that represented acute and convalescent COVID-19. PBMCs, B-cell-depleted T cells, or T cells provided the cDNA or gDNA that made up the material.

Authors' processing steps: Reference gene primer amplification yielded estimated nucleated cell counts. Data came from immunoSEQ multiplex PCR; TCRdb stores just in-frame clones and leaves some out. V, J and clone size are those of that table, while D and trimming were read from the DNA. The repertoire holds approximately 9,800 clones, with roughly 80% as singletons. The V and J ends lost 5 bases and 5 bases, in that order; junction bases with no gene match: 8. The CDR3 loop spans 15 amino acids. Germline V gene lookup returns CDR1 SGDLS and CDR2 YYNGEE. The sequenced sample consisted of peripheral blood. This TCR was sampled from a man between 65 and 80 years old with active COVID-19. The genes are TRBV9 and TRBJ2-1; 9 nucleotides align to TRBD1. The CDR3 loop reads CASRWGTGTDNEQFF. CDR3 nucleotide sequence: TGTGCCAGCAGATGGGGGACAGGGACCGACAATGAGCAGTTCTTC.